This T cell receptor beta chain stems from a study of T cell changes during pregnancy in multiple sclerosis. CDR1 and CDR2 from the germline V gene are PRHDT and FYEKMQ (reference sequence). Trimming took 4 bases from V and 3 from J, leaving 9 bases between them. The CDR3 spans 13 residues. Assay used: immunoSEQ multiplex PCR; TCRdb lists only in-frame clones, some missing. The table shows around 88,000 clones, with approximately 90% occurring only once. V is TRBV13 and J is TRBJ2-5; D possibly corresponds to TRBD2 (6 bases). The TCR sequence derives from a female donor in good health, enrolled as a control in a pregnancy study. Sample: peripheral blood, taken after pregnancy. CDR3 nucleotides: TGTGCCAGCAGCTCAAGACTAGAAGAGACCCAGTACTTC. Protein product: CASSSRLEETQYF.